The 22 T cell receptor beta chains in this list originate from one sample, sequenced in a study of T cell responses to AZD1222 COVID-19 vaccine. The table came from immunoSEQ multiplex PCR; TCRdb's copy has only in-frame clones and leaves some out. The data contain about 160,000 clones, around 89% of them seen just once; the ten biggest clones take up about 4.3%. The sequenced sample was peripheral blood, obtained 28 days after the second AZD1222 dose. The receptor set was obtained from an adult who received the AZD1222 COVID-19 vaccine.

The V and J genes are TRBV7-2 and TRBJ1-2; D unclear. The CDR3 loop spans 12 amino acids. V gave up 5 bases and J gave up 5 bases, with 9 bases separating them. CDR1 and CDR2 (germline): SGHTA, FQGNSA. The DNA of the CDR3 is TGTGCCAGCAGCAGTGTTGATTATGGCTACACCTTC. Translation gives CASSSVDYGYTF.

This clone was picked up a small number of times. The J gene is TRBJ1-1, the V gene TRBV7-9; tentative D call: TRBD1 (5 bases). There are 13 residues in the CDR3. Deletions cut 5 bases from V and 3 bases from J, with 10 bases between. The germline CDR1 and CDR2 sequences are SEHNR and FQNEAQ (reference sequence). CDR3 DNA sequence: TGTGCCAGCAGCCCGGGGCAGTACACTGAAGCTTTCTTT. It yields the protein CASSPGQYTEAFF.

The chain couples TRBV2 to TRBJ2-3, with 9 bases identical to TRBD2. The CDR3 consists of 15 residues. In germline, CDR1 is SNHLY, CDR2 FYNNEI. J gave up 10 bases and V 7 bases, and 15 bases lay outside the gene matches. CDR3: CASTLLRRGGVSQYF. The CDR3 DNA reads TGTGCCAGCACCCTCCTGCGGCGGGGGGGGGTGTCGCAGTATTTT.

This chain links TRBV4-2 with TRBJ1-6; unclear D gene. The CDR3 spans 14 residues. The V and J ends lost 4 bases and 7 bases respectively, with 11 bases between them. Germline-derived CDR1 and CDR2 are LGHNA and YNFKEQ. The CDR3 DNA is TGTGCCAGCAGCCCTCCCAGACCCAATTCACCCCTCCACTTT. Translation: CASSPPRPNSPLHF.

This clone was seen just once. V gene TRBV7-2 combines with J gene TRBJ1-1; tentatively, D is TRBD1 (5 bases). V was clipped by 1 base and J by 7 bases, with 16 bases between them. CDR3 size: 15 residues. CDR1 SGHTA and CDR2 FQGNSA come from the germline V gene. This CDR3 is CASSLVLGGSNEAFF. Here the CDR3 DNA reads TGTGCCAGCAGCTTAGTTTTGGGGGGAAGTAATGAAGCTTTCTTT. The full variable domain, in which reference TRBV7-2 and TRBJ1-1 provide the parts outside the CDR3, is GAGVSQSPSNKVTEKGKDVELRCDPISGHTALYWYRQSLGQGLEFLIYFQGNSAPDKSGLPSDRFSAERTGGSVSTLTIQRTQQEDSAVYLCASSLVLGGSNEAFFGQGTRLTVV.

V usage is TRBV10-2 and J usage is TRBJ1-1; 8 nucleotides agree with TRBD1. Germline trimming cut 8 bases from V and 6 bases from J; bases unmatched to any gene: 11. CDR3 length: 14 amino acids. The germline CDR1 and CDR2 sequences are WSHSY and SAAADI. The CDR3 region has the DNA TGCGCCAGCCACCCGCAGGGGGCTAACGCTGAAGCTTTCTTT. Residues: CASHPQGANAEAFF.

The chain couples TRBV28 to TRBJ2-1; 8 bases map to TRBD1. The V gene's germline CDR1 is MDHEN and CDR2 SYDVKM. The CDR3 has 14 residues. Trimming took 7 bases from V and 6 from J; bases not matched to a gene: 8. The CDR3 coding sequence is TGTGCCAGCACCCGAGGGACAGGCCGCAATGAGCAGTTCTTC. Translation: CASTRGTGRNEQFF.

V is TRBV19 and J is TRBJ1-2; 8 bases are a match to TRBD1. Germline CDR1 LNHDA, CDR2 SQIVND (reference sequence). After removal of 7 bases from V and 7 bases from J, the junction contained 11 bases not matched to a gene. The CDR3 runs 14 residues. CDR3 nucleotides: TGTGCCAGTAAGCCAGGGGGCCCGTGGGGTGGCTACACCTTC. This codes for CASKPGGPWGGYTF.

J is TRBJ2-5 and V is TRBV6-6; no firm D call. The CDR3 runs 13 residues. Germline values: CDR1 MNHNY, CDR2 SVGAGI (reference sequence). V lost 8 bases and J 2 bases, leaving 12 bases between the germline ends. The CDR3 bases are TGTGCCAGCCACCCAGTGGGGCAAGAGACCCAGTACTTC. As protein: CASHPVGQETQYF.

The CDR3 sequence is CASSLGFPGAGYTF. The CDR3 nucleotides are TGTGCCAGCAGCTTAGGTTTTCCGGGGGCTGGCTACACCTTC. The chain is built from TRBV7-9 and TRBJ1-2, with D perhaps TRBD1 (6 bases). The CDR3 covers 14 residues. The germline V gene has CDR1 SEHNR and CDR2 FQNEAQ (reference sequence). V shed 1 base and J shed 7 bases, with 13 bases lying between them.

The rearrangement joins TRBV10-3 to TRBJ1-4; D not certain. CDR1 is ENHRY, CDR2 SYGVKD, per germline. Trimming took 7 bases from V and 0 from J, leaving 6 bases between them. CDR3 length: 13 residues. CDR3 sequence (DNA): TGTGCCATCAAGAGAGCAACTAATGAAAAACTGTTTTTT. It specifies CAIKRATNEKLFF.

On this clone: The same CDR3 can be traced to other DNA sequences in this sample. V gene TRBV24-1 combines with J gene TRBJ2-7; D possibly corresponds to TRBD1 (5 bases). The CDR3 is 17 residues long. Trimming cost V 6 bases and J 4 bases, with 24 bases left between them. The germline gives CDR1 KGHDR, CDR2 SFDVKD. The CDR3 spells CATSLRANPSHTYEQYF. The CDR3 DNA sequence: TGTGCCACCAGTCTCAGGGCTAACCCCTCCCATACTTACGAGCAGTACTTC.

CDR3 sequence reads: CASSLDGSNTGELFF. The CDR3 DNA follows: TGTGCCAGCAGCTTGGACGGATCGAACACCGGGGAGCTGTTTTTT. V and J are TRBV5-5 and TRBJ2-2; no firm D call. CDR1 SGHKS and CDR2 YYEKEE come from the germline V gene (reference sequence). V lost 0 bases, J lost 0 bases, and 6 bases lay in between. The CDR3 is 15 residues long.

V and J are TRBV11-2 and TRBJ2-5; D ambiguous. Trimming cost V 1 base and J 5 bases, with 8 bases left between them. CDR3 length equals 13 residues. Germline CDR1 is SGHAT and CDR2 is FQNNGV. For the CDR3, the DNA is TGTGCCAGCAGCTTAGTACAAAGGGAGACCCAGTACTTC. Translating it yields CASSLVQRETQYF.

The rearrangement uses TRBV11-2 and TRBJ1-5; 7 nucleotides align to TRBD1. The CDR3 spans 16 residues. V lost 3 bases, J lost 4 bases, and 9 bases stayed unmatched. CDR1 and CDR2 (germline): SGHAT, FQNNGV. The CDR3 here is CASSLGTAGGNQPQHF. The CDR3 region has the DNA TGTGCCAGCAGCTTGGGTACAGCAGGGGGGAATCAGCCCCAGCATTTT.

The chain is built from TRBV6-5 and TRBJ2-7, with a possible D match to TRBD1 (5 bases). V was trimmed by 10 bases and J by 2 bases, leaving 21 bases between them. The CDR3 consists of 15 residues. Germline assignment: CDR1 MNHEY and CDR2 SVGAGI. This CDR3 is CATGPPDKGPYEQYF. In DNA, the CDR3 is TGTGCCACCGGGCCCCCGGACAAGGGTCCCTACGAGCAGTACTTC.

The rearrangement links TRBV5-1 to TRBJ2-3; D remains ambiguous. CDR1 and CDR2 (germline): SGHRS, YFSETQ. The CDR3 has 14 amino acids. V was shortened by 0 bases and J by 6 bases, with 11 bases between the two germline ends. The CDR3 sequence is CASSLDLGRDTQYF. The CDR3 bases are TGCGCCAGCAGCTTGGACCTGGGTCGGGATACGCAGTATTTT.

The J gene is TRBJ2-5, the V gene TRBV6-1, with unresolved D. The CDR3 has 14 amino acids. CDR1 is MNHNS, CDR2 SASEGT, per germline. The V end was cut by 1 base, the J end by 7 bases, with 13 bases between. CDR3 coding DNA: TGTGCCAGCAGTGAAGGGACCCCCGAAGGGACCCAGTACTTC. Its translation is CASSEGTPEGTQYF.

The CDR3 spells CASSSGQGESFGYTF. CDR3 nucleotides: TGTGCCAGCAGCTCAGGACAGGGTGAATCCTTTGGCTACACCTTC. This chain connects TRBV7-2 to TRBJ1-2; 8 bases align to TRBD1. Germline V gene data show CDR1 as SGHTA and CDR2 as FQGNSA. J lost 7 bases, V lost 4 bases, and 11 bases had no gene match. CDR3 size: 15 residues.

This chain uses TRBV27 with TRBJ1-5, with no clear D. Germline CDR1 reads MNHEY; CDR2 reads SMNVEV (reference sequence). Trimming left V 3 bases short and J 4 bases short, with 7 bases between. The CDR3 runs 13 residues. The CDR3 DNA sequence: TGTGCCAGCAGTTTCTCCGGGAATCAGCCCCAGCATTTT. It translates to CASSFSGNQPQHF.

V is TRBV7-9 and J is TRBJ1-1; 8 bases match TRBD1. The V gene's germline CDR1 is SEHNR and CDR2 FQNEAQ (reference sequence). The CDR3 covers 14 residues. The ends lost 3 bases at V and 3 bases at J; junction bases unmatched: 3. The CDR3 sequence is CASSFTGGDTEAFF. The CDR3 DNA is TGTGCCAGCAGCTTTACAGGGGGGGACACTGAAGCTTTCTTT.

The CDR3 nucleotides are TGTGCCAGCAGTTACCTATTTCGCGGCTATGGCTACACCTTC. Amino acid sequence: CASSYLFRGYGYTF. J is TRBJ1-2 and V is TRBV6-5; unclear D gene. Trimming took off 2 bases at V and 4 bases at J, with 11 bases between the two ends. The CDR3 spans 14 residues. Per germline, CDR1 MNHEY and CDR2 SVGAGI.